This entry lists 32 T cell receptor beta chains sequenced from one sample in a study of blood T cells in healthy people across ages. Using a J-beta primer mix together with a sample-barcoded 5' primer, a second PCR was run for roughly 7 to 12 cycles. TCRdb analysed the 5' RACE reads with MiXCR anew, one entry per CDR3 protein. The sample holds around 1,000,000 distinct CDR3 sequences, approximately 38% seen once. Specimen: blood. These receptors came from a man between 18 and 35 years old in good health.

The chain has TRBV5-1 and TRBJ2-3; D is perhaps TRBD1 (6 bases). V gave up 5 bases and J gave up 0 bases, with 19 bases separating them. The CDR3 loop spans 17 amino acids. The germline V gene has CDR1 SGHRS and CDR2 YFSETQ. CDR3 protein: CASRERGLVSSTDTQYF. The DNA for the CDR3 is TGCGCCAGCAGGGAAAGGGGGTTGGTATCTAGCACAGATACGCAGTATTTT.

Only a few counts were recorded for this clonotype. The genes are TRBV2 and TRBJ2-1, with 8 positions matching TRBD2. Germline CDR1 is SNHLY and CDR2 is FYNNEI. V was pared by 8 bases and J by 5 bases, with 8 bases of the junction left unmatched. CDR3 length: 14 amino acids. CDR3 in amino acids: CASQKLADNNEQFF. CDR3 nucleotide sequence: TGTGCCAGCCAGAAACTAGCGGATAACAATGAGCAGTTCTTC.

This clonotype was observed many times. This chain joins TRBV4-3 and TRBJ1-4; D gene unclear. The germline V gene encodes CDR1 LGHNA and CDR2 YSLEER. The CDR3 is made up of 16 amino acids. V gave up 4 bases and J gave up 0 bases, with 12 bases separating them. As DNA, the CDR3 is TGCGCCAGCAGCCGAAGGACGGATGCAACTAATGAAAAACTGTTTTTT. Translating gives CASSRRTDATNEKLFF.

The chain is built from TRBV7-2 and TRBJ1-5, with D tentatively TRBD1 (6 bases). Germline CDR1 is SGHTA and CDR2 is FQGNSA. The V end was cut by 5 bases, the J end by 4 bases, with 12 bases between. CDR3 length: 14 amino acids. As DNA, the CDR3 is TGTGCCAGCAGCCAGACAGGACCGAATCAGCCCCAGCATTTT. Encoded protein: CASSQTGPNQPQHF.

This clonotype was detected a few times. The chain recombines TRBV20-1 with TRBJ1-5; unclear D gene. From germline, CDR1 is DFQATT and CDR2 SNEGSKA (reference sequence). The V end was cut by 3 bases, the J end by 6 bases, with 9 bases between. This CDR3 has 12 residues. The CDR3 coding sequence is TGCAGTGCTAGGAGAGTCGGTCAGCCCCAGCATTTT. Amino acids: CSARRVGQPQHF.

This chain connects TRBV5-6 to TRBJ1-2; D uncertain. Trimming took off 2 bases at V and 0 bases at J, with 8 bases between the two ends. Per germline, CDR1 SGHDT and CDR2 YYEEEE. This CDR3 is built from 14 residues. CDR3 region: CASSLEATNYGYTF. CDR3 DNA: TGTGCCAGCAGCTTAGAGGCCACTAACTATGGCTACACCTTC.

The rearrangement joins TRBV2 to TRBJ2-2, with 7 nucleotides matching TRBD1. The CDR3 loop spans 18 amino acids. Germline assignment: CDR1 SNHLY and CDR2 FYNNEI. J was trimmed by 3 bases and V by 4 bases; bases with no gene match: 14. DNA of the CDR3: TGTGCCAGCAGTGGACAGGGAGAGGTCCTGAGGGACACCGGGGAGCTGTTTTTT. Encoded protein: CASSGQGEVLRDTGELFF.

The chain employs TRBV30 and TRBJ1-2, with 7 bases matching TRBD1. The junction had 3 bases not matched to a gene; V was cut back by 3 bases and J by 2 bases. The CDR3 spans 13 residues. Germline CDR1 and CDR2: GTSNPN and SVGIG (reference sequence). CDR3 residues: CAWRPDRNYGYTF. The CDR3 nucleotides are TGTGCCTGGAGACCGGACAGGAACTATGGCTACACCTTC.

This clonotype came up a few times. The J gene is TRBJ1-1, the V gene TRBV4-2; D ambiguous. Germline assignment: CDR1 LGHNA and CDR2 YNFKEQ. CDR3 length equals 14 residues. The ends were cut back, 0 bases at V and 0 bases at J, with 5 bases in the middle. The CDR3 is CASSQERLNTEAFF. The DNA of the CDR3 is TGTGCCAGCAGCCAAGAACGACTGAACACTGAAGCTTTCTTT.

The chain recombines TRBV29-1 with TRBJ2-2; maybe TRBD1 (5 bases). Germline V gives CDR1 SQVTM, CDR2 ANQGSEA. V lost 3 bases to trimming and J lost 7 bases, with 15 bases between them. The CDR3 loop spans 14 amino acids. CDR3 sequence reads: CSVEVGQGIGELFF. The DNA of the CDR3 is TGCAGCGTTGAGGTTGGGCAGGGCATCGGGGAGCTGTTTTTT.

This clonotype was observed a few times. This chain's CDR3 is CASSPGLGEGEKLFF. Here the CDR3 DNA reads TGTGCCAGCTCACCAGGCCTAGGAGAAGGTGAAAAACTGTTTTTT. This chain links TRBV18 with TRBJ1-4, with D uncertain. CDR3 size: 15 residues. The germline V gene encodes CDR1 KGHSH and CDR2 LQKENI. V lost 2 bases and J lost 7, with 14 bases in between.

The rearrangement joins TRBV7-2 to TRBJ2-7, with D hard to call. CDR3 size: 14 residues. With 1 base removed from V and 4 bases from J, the gap between germline ends came to 11 bases. Germline V lookup: CDR1 SGHTA, CDR2 FQGNSA. The CDR3 protein is CASSLVARRYEQYF. The CDR3 DNA follows: TGTGCCAGCAGCTTAGTAGCCAGGCGTTACGAGCAGTACTTC.

The chain is built from TRBV7-2 and TRBJ2-3; 10 bases agree with TRBD2. The CDR3 has 17 residues. With 1 base clipped from V and 4 bases from J, the junction kept 8 bases outside the gene matches. The germline V gene encodes CDR1 SGHTA and CDR2 FQGNSA. The CDR3 region is CASSLGGSGGDADTQYF. The CDR3 region has the DNA TGTGCCAGCAGCTTAGGAGGCAGCGGGGGGGACGCAGATACGCAGTATTTT. The full variable domain, with the rest looked up from reference TRBV7-2 and TRBJ2-3, is GAGVSQSPSNKVTEKGKDVELRCDPISGHTALYWYRQSLGQGLEFLIYFQGNSAPDKSGLPSDRFSAERTGGSVSTLTIQRTQQEDSAVYLCASSLGGSGGDADTQYFGPGTRLTVL.

This clonotype has a handful of counts. The chain recombines TRBV4-3 with TRBJ2-1; TRBD2 might be the D (8 bases). V was trimmed by 4 bases and J by 2 bases, leaving 15 bases between them. The length of the CDR3 is 16 residues. Germline V gene data show CDR1 as LGHNA and CDR2 as YSLEER. The CDR3 loop reads CASSPTGRGPYNEQFF. The CDR3, as DNA: TGCGCCAGCAGCCCTACCGGGAGGGGGCCCTACAATGAGCAGTTCTTC.

The V and J genes are TRBV20-1 and TRBJ2-4; 7 positions match TRBD2. CDR1 DFQATT and CDR2 SNEGSKA come from the germline V gene (reference sequence). CDR3 length: 13 residues. J gave up 4 bases and V 4 bases, and 4 bases lay outside the gene matches. CDR3 region: CSANEAGKNIQYF. The CDR3 DNA sequence: TGCAGTGCTAACGAAGCGGGGAAAAACATTCAGTACTTC.

In its sample, this clonotype was seen a few times. This rearrangement joins TRBV5-1 to TRBJ2-1; 7 bases are shared with TRBD1. Trimming took 3 bases from V and 7 from J; bases not matched to a gene: 4. Germline-derived CDR1 and CDR2 are SGHRS and YFSETQ. This CDR3 has 13 amino acids. The CDR3 protein is CASSSGQENEQFF. CDR3 in DNA: TGCGCCAGCAGCTCAGGACAGGAAAATGAGCAGTTCTTC.

The chain is built from TRBV20-1 and TRBJ2-1; a weak D match, TRBD2 (6 bases). The CDR3 extends over 14 amino acids. Trimming pared 1 base from V and 1 base from J, leaving 8 bases between. In germline, CDR1 is DFQATT, CDR2 SNEGSKA (reference sequence). The CDR3 loop reads CSARGSGSYNEQFF. CDR3 in DNA: TGCAGTGCTAGAGGTAGCGGATCCTACAATGAGCAGTTCTTC.

In its sample, this clonotype was seen a few times. The DNA for the CDR3 is TGTGCCAGCAGTCCGGACGTAAATGAGCAGTTCTTC. This translates into CASSPDVNEQFF. The chain combines TRBV12-3 or TRBV12-4 with TRBJ2-1; D call uncertain. This CDR3 is 12 amino acids long. With 5 bases removed from V and 7 bases from J, the gap between germline ends came to 9 bases.

The CDR3 coding sequence is TGTGCCAGCAGTTTATTGCTGAATCTGTACAATGAGCAGTTCTTC. This gives the protein CASSLLLNLYNEQFF. The chain joins TRBV12-3 or TRBV12-4 to TRBJ2-1; D remains unclear. The CDR3 runs 15 residues. The V end was cut by 2 bases, the J end by 4 bases, with 12 bases between.

This clonotype has only a few counts. The chain has TRBV4-3 and TRBJ1-6; a possible D gene is TRBD1 (5 bases). Germline V CDR1 and CDR2: LGHNA, YSLEER. The CDR3 loop spans 15 amino acids. V was cut by 2 bases and J by 7 bases, with 12 bases left in between. The CDR3 coding sequence is TGCGCCAGCAGCCAATCGAGACAGAAAAATTCACCCCTCCACTTT. Translation: CASSQSRQKNSPLHF.

This clonotype was counted only a few times. J is TRBJ1-4 and V is TRBV12-3 or TRBV12-4; unclear D gene. Between the trimmed V and J ends, which lost 10 bases and 7 bases, there was a span of 16 bases. This CDR3 has 13 amino acids. In nucleotides, the CDR3 is TGTGCCACCACGAAGCGGGTGCGTGAAAAACTGTTTTTT. It encodes CATTKRVREKLFF.

This clonotype was seen a few times. The chain couples TRBV7-9 to TRBJ1-1; weak D call: TRBD1 (6 bases). Trimming removed 4 bases from V and 0 bases from J, with 15 bases in between. The CDR3 runs 16 residues. Germline CDR1 and CDR2: SEHNR and FQNEAQ (reference sequence). The DNA for the CDR3 is TGTGCCAGCAGCTGGCCTAGTGGACAGATGAACACTGAAGCTTTCTTT. Protein sequence: CASSWPSGQMNTEAFF.

The chain has TRBV15 and TRBJ2-3; no clear D gene. CDR3 length equals 17 residues. V was pared by 1 base and J by 0 bases, with 14 bases between. Per germline, CDR1 LNHNV and CDR2 YYDKDF (reference sequence). CDR3: CATSRVLAAFSTDTQYF. The CDR3 coding sequence is TGTGCCACCAGCAGAGTTTTGGCGGCGTTTAGCACAGATACGCAGTATTTT.

The gene calls are TRBV21-1 and TRBJ1-2; the DNA was not compared with TRBD1, the D call given in the table. TRBV21-1 is a pseudogene locus. The CDR3 length is 16 residues. CDR3 coding DNA: TGTGCCAAAGGGACAGGGGCCTACCCTAGATACTATGGCTACGCCTTC. It translates to CAKGTGAYPRYYGYAF.

The sample holds a few counts of this clonotype. The chain recombines TRBV25-1 with TRBJ2-7; the D call may be TRBD1 or TRBD2 (6 bases each). The CDR3 is made up of 15 amino acids. Germline CDR1 reads MGHDK; CDR2 reads SYGVNS. The V end was cut by 1 base, the J end by 2 bases, with 12 bases between. In DNA form, the CDR3 reads TGTGCCAGCAGTGAATCAAAGGGGGGCCCCTACGAGCAGTACTTC. Amino acid sequence: CASSESKGGPYEQYF.

V gene TRBV13 combines with J gene TRBJ2-1; 11 nucleotides match TRBD2. The germline CDR1 and CDR2 sequences are PRHDT and FYEKMQ (reference sequence). The trim removed 1 base at V and 7 bases at J, leaving 9 bases unmatched. CDR3 length: 17 residues. The CDR3 nucleotides are TGTGCCAGCAGCTTAGAGGTTGCGTCTAGCGGGAGGAATGAGCAGTTCTTC. Translated, it gives CASSLEVASSGRNEQFF.

In its sample, this clonotype was seen a few times. This chain links TRBV29-1 with TRBJ1-2, with 7 bases matching TRBD1. CDR3 length: 15 amino acids. The germline V gene encodes CDR1 SQVTM and CDR2 ANQGSEA. V trimming: 0 bases; J trimming: 2 bases; junction bases outside the gene matches: 6. DNA of the CDR3: TGCAGCGTTGAAGATCTGGGACAGCACAACTATGGCTACACCTTC. The encoded protein is CSVEDLGQHNYGYTF.

This clonotype was seen more than once but under ten times. The gene calls are TRBV20-1 and TRBJ2-1, with D perhaps being TRBD1 or TRBD2 (5 bases each). CDR3 length: 13 residues. Germline CDR1 is DFQATT and CDR2 is SNEGSKA (reference sequence). Trimming removed 3 bases from V and 6 bases from J, with 12 bases in between. CDR3 sequence (DNA): TGCAGTGCTAGCGGGGCCCAAATCAATGAGCAGTTCTTC. Translating it yields CSASGAQINEQFF.

This clonotype has just a few counts. The V call is TRBV20-1, the J call TRBJ1-1; maybe TRBD1 (6 bases). Trimming pared 6 bases from V and 7 bases from J, leaving 12 bases between. The germline CDR1 and CDR2 sequences are DFQATT and SNEGSKA (reference sequence). CDR3 size: 11 residues. The CDR3 nucleotides read TGCAGTGCCCGGGACACCAATGAAGCTTTCTTT. Translation: CSARDTNEAFF.

V and J are TRBV5-1 and TRBJ2-5; D might be TRBD2 (6 bases). Germline CDR1 reads SGHRS; CDR2 reads YFSETQ. The CDR3 loop spans 15 amino acids. The ends were cut back, 4 bases at V and 5 bases at J, with 18 bases in the middle. CDR3 sequence reads: CASSRAAGTIETQYF. In nucleotides, the CDR3 is TGCGCCAGCAGCCGGGCCGCGGGGACGATTGAGACCCAGTACTTC.

The CDR3 region has the DNA TGTGCCAGCAGTTTTATGAAGTGGAATGAGCAGTACTTC. Amino acids: CASSFMKWNEQYF. This chain uses TRBV28 with TRBJ2-5, with D unresolved. Germline V gene lookup returns CDR1 MDHEN and CDR2 SYDVKM. V was trimmed by 3 bases and J by 11 bases, leaving 16 bases between them. The CDR3 length is 13 residues.

In its sample, this clonotype was seen a few times. The CDR3 nucleotides are TGTGCCGCCTCCGGGACAGAAGACACAGATACGCAGTATTTT. Its translation is CAASGTEDTDTQYF. The V gene is TRBV2, the J gene TRBJ2-3, with TRBD1 matching over 7 bases. There are 14 residues in the CDR3. V dropped 11 bases and J dropped 2; count of bases not matched to a gene: 10. Germline loops: CDR1 SNHLY, CDR2 FYNNEI.